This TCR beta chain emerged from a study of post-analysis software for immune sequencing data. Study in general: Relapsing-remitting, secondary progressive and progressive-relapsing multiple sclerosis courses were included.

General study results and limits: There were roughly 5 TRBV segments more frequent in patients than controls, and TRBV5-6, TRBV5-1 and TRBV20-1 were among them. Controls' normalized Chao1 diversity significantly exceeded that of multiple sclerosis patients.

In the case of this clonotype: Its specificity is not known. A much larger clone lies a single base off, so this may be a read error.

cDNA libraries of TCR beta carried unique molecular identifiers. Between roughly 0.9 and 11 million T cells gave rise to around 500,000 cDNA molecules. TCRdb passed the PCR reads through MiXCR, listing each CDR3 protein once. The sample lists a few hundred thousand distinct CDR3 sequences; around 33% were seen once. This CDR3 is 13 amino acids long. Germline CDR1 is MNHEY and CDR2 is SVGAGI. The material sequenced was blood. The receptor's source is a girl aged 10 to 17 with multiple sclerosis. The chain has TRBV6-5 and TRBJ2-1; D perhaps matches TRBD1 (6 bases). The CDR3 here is CASSYIQGNGQFF. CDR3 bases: TGTGCCAGCAGTTATATACAGGGTAATGGGCAGTTCTTC.